This T cell receptor beta chain is drawn from a study of cytomegalovirus exposure and HLA in healthy donors. Across the study: An early data release held some 85 million unique TCRs from HLA-typed donors. Study-level points and caveats: Some highly shared sequence variants likely arose as a pipeline artifact. Overall, around 150 TCR beta chains were annotated as cytomegalovirus-associated. Another analysis was done later, and it associated approximately 17,000 TCR beta sequences with HLA alleles at 0.05 false discovery rate.

The study ran its PCR with 60 Vbeta and 13 Jbeta primers. This table comes from immunoSEQ multiplex PCR, and its TCRdb copy is limited to in-frame clones, with some not included. The table includes 210,000 or so clones, around four fifths detected once. On this clone: Its antigen is not identified.

The CDR3 totals 14 residues. CDR1 and CDR2 from the germline V gene are SGHTA and FQGNSA. J lost 10 bases, V lost 3 bases, and 9 bases had no gene match. The sequenced sample was PBMCs. This sequence originates from a woman between 50 and 59 years old in good health and CMV-seropositive. The V gene is TRBV7-2, the J gene TRBJ1-2; 9 bases agree with TRBD1. CDR3 coding DNA: TGTGCCAGCAGCTTTTTGGGGACAGGGCTTGACTACACCTTC. It is translated as CASSFLGTGLDYTF.